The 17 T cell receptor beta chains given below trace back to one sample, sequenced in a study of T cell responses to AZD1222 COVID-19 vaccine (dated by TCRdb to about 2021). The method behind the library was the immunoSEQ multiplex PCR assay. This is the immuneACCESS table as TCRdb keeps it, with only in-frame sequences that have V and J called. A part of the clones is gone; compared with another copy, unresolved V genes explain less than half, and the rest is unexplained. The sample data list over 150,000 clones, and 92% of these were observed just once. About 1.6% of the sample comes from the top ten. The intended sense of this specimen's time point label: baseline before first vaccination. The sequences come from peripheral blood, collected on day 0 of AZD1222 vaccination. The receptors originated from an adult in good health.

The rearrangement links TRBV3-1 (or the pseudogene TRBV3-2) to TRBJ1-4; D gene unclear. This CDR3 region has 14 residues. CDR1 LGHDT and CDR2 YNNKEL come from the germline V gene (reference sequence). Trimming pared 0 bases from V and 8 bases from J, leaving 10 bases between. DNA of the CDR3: TGTGCCAGCAGCCAAGAGGCGGGCGGCGAAAAACTGTTTTTT. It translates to CASSQEAGGEKLFF.

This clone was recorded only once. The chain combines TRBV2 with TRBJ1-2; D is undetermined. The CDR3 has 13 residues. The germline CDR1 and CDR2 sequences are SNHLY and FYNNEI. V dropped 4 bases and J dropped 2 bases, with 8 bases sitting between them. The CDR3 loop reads CASSGRGNYGYTF. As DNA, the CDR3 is TGTGCCAGCAGTGGGAGAGGGAACTATGGCTACACCTTC.

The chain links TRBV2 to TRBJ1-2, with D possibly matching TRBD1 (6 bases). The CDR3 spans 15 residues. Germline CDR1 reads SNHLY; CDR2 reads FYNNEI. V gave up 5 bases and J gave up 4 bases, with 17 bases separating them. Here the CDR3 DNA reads TGTGCCAGCAGTCGCGACAGGCCCGGGGGCTATGGCTACACCTTC. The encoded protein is CASSRDRPGGYGYTF.

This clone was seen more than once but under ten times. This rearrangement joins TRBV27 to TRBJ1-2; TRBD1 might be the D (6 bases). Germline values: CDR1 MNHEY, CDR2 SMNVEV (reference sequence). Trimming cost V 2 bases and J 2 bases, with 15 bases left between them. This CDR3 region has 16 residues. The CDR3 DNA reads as TGTGCCAGCAGTTTAAGGAAGGGAGGGGGAAACTATGGCTACACCTTC. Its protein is CASSLRKGGGNYGYTF.

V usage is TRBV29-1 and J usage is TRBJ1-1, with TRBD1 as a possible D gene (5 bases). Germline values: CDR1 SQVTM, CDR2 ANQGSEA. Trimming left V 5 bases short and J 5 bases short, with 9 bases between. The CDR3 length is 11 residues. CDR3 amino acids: CSVQGRTEAFF. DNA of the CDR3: TGCAGCGTTCAGGGTAGGACTGAAGCTTTCTTT.

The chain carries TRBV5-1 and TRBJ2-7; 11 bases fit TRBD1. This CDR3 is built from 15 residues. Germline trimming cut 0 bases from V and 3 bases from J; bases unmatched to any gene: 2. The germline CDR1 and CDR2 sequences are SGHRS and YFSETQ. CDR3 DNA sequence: TGCGCCAGCAGCTTGGGGACAGGGGGCGGCTACGAGCAGTACTTC. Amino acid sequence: CASSLGTGGGYEQYF. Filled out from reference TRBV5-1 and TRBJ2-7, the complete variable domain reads KAGVTQTPRYLIKTRGQQVTLSCSPISGHRSVSWYQQTPGQGLQFLFEYFSETQRNKGNFPGRFSGRQFSNSRSEMNVSTLELGDSALYLCASSLGTGGGYEQYFGPGTRLTVT.

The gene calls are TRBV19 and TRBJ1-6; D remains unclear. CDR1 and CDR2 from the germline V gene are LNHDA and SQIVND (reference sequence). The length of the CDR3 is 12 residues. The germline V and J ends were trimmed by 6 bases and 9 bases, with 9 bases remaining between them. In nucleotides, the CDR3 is TGTGCCAGTAGCGTGGAGGGTTCACCCCTCCACTTT. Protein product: CASSVEGSPLHF.

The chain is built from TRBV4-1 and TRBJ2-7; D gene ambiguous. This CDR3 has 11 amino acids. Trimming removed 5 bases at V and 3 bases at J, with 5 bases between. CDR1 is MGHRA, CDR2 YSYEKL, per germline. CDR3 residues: CASSGSYEQYF. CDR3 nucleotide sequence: TGCGCCAGCAGCGGAAGCTACGAGCAGTACTTC.

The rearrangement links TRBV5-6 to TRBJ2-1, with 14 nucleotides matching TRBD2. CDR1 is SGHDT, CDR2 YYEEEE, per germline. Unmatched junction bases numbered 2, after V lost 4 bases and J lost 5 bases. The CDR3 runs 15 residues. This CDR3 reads CASSRTSGGHNEQFF. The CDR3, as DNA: TGTGCCAGCAGCCGGACTAGCGGGGGGCACAATGAGCAGTTCTTC.

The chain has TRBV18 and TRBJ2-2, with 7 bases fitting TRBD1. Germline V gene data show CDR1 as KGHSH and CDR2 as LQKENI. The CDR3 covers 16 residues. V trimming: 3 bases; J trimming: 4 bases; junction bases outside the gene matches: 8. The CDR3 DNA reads TGTGCCAGCTCACCTCCGGGGACAGCTGGCACCGGGGAGCTGTTTTTT. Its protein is CASSPPGTAGTGELFF.

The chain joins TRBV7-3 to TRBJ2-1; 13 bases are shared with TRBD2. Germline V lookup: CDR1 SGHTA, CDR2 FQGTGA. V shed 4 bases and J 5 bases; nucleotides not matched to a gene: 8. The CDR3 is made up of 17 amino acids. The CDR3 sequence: CASSSQSGLAGHNEQFF. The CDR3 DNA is TGTGCCAGCAGCTCACAATCGGGACTAGCGGGACACAATGAGCAGTTCTTC.

CDR3: CASKGATNEKLFF. CDR3 nucleotides: TGTGCCAGCAAAGGAGCAACTAATGAAAAACTGTTTTTT. This sequence joins TRBV2 and TRBJ1-4; D is unresolved. CDR3 length: 13 amino acids. Germline V lookup: CDR1 SNHLY, CDR2 FYNNEI. Trimming took off 7 bases at V and 0 bases at J, with 6 bases between the two ends.

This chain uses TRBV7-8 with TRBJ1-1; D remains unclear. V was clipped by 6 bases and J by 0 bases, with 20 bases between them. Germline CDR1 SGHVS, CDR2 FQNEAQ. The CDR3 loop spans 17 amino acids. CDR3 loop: CASRPTGSRTVNTEAFF. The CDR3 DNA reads TGTGCCAGCAGACCGACCGGGTCCCGGACCGTGAACACTGAAGCTTTCTTT.

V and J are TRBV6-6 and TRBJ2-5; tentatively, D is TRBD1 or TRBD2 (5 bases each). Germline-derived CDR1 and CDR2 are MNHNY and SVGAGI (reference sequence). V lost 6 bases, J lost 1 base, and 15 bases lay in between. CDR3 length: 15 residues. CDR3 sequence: CASRPPGQRQETQYF. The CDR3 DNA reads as TGTGCCAGCAGACCCCCGGGGCAGCGCCAAGAGACCCAGTACTTC.

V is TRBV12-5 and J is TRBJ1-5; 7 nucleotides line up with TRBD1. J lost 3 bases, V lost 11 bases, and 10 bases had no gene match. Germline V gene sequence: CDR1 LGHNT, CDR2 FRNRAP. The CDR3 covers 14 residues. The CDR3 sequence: CAAIGGTYNQPQHF. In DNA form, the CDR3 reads TGTGCTGCGATAGGGGGCACGTACAATCAGCCCCAGCATTTT.

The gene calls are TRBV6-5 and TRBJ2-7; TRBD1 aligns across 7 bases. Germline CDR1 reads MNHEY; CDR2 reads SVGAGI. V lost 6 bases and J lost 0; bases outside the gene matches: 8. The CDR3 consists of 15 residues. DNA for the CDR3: TGTGCCAGCAGCACCGGACAGGCCCTCTCCTACGAGCAGTACTTC. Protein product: CASSTGQALSYEQYF.

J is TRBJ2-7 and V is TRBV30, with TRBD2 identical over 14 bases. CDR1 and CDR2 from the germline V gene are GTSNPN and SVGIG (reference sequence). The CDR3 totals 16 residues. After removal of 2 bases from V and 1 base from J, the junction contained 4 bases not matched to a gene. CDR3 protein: CAWSLGLAGESYEQYF. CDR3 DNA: TGTGCCTGGAGTCTGGGACTAGCGGGAGAATCCTACGAGCAGTACTTC.